In this sample, the clone carrying this TCR beta chain turned up a few times. What it binds is not known. TCRdb independently ran MiXCR on the 5' RACE reads; one entry per CDR3 protein. The data contain fewer than 500,000 distinct CDR3 sequences, 25% to 30% of them singletons. These data are taken from a study of CD8 T cells in ankylosing spondylitis. Whole-study findings and limits: What appeared characteristic of ankylosing spondylitis blood was a TCR beta motif of under 10 highly homologous variants.

The sequencing sample was made of blood, either unsorted or a sorted T cell fraction (not recorded which). This receptor was obtained from a male donor with ankylosing spondylitis.

This CDR3 reads CASSGGNTEAFF. As DNA, the CDR3 is TGTGCCAGCAGTGGGGGGAACACTGAAGCTTTCTTT. The chain carries TRBV2 and TRBJ1-1; no clear D gene. Germline loops: CDR1 SNHLY, CDR2 FYNNEI. The germline V and J ends were trimmed by 4 bases and 1 base, with 4 bases remaining between them. The CDR3 consists of 12 residues. Together with reference TRBV2 and TRBJ1-1, the CDR3 gives the full variable domain: EPEVTQTPSHQVTQMGQEVILRCVPISNHLYFYWYRQILGQKVEFLVSFYNNEISEKSEIFDDQFSVERPDGSNFTLKIRSTKLEDSAMYFCASSGGNTEAFFGQGTRLTVV.